This T cell receptor (beta chain) was retrieved from a study of blood T cell repertoires in COVID-19. Looking at the study overall: Samples of COVID-19 (acute and convalescent) were obtained from the United States, Italy and Spain. PBMCs, B-cell-depleted T cells, or T cells were the source of the cDNA or gDNA that made up the material.

This clone has just one count. Two negative PCRs, clearance, or symptom resolution characterized the recovered Cohort 3 donors. CDR3 length: 15 amino acids. J gave up 0 bases and V 7 bases, and 6 bases lay outside the gene matches. Germline CDR1 is SEHNR and CDR2 is FQNEAQ (reference sequence). Authors' data handling: Reference gene primer amplification in the assay estimated nucleated cell counts. This table comes from immunoSEQ multiplex PCR, and its TCRdb copy is limited to in-frame clones, with some not included. V and J calls and clone size follow that table, whereas D and trimming were derived from the DNA. The top ten clones hold 1% of a sample with around 300,000 clones, around 90% of them seen once.

The sequenced sample was PBMCs or T cells enriched from blood (not recorded which). The genes are TRBV7-9 and TRBJ1-2, with TRBD1 matching over 9 bases. This clonotype was sampled from a woman in her 30s who had recovered from COVID-19. The CDR3 DNA sequence: TGTGCCAGCAACTCACAGGGGGCAGCTAACTATGGCTACACCTTC. It translates to CASNSQGAANYGYTF.